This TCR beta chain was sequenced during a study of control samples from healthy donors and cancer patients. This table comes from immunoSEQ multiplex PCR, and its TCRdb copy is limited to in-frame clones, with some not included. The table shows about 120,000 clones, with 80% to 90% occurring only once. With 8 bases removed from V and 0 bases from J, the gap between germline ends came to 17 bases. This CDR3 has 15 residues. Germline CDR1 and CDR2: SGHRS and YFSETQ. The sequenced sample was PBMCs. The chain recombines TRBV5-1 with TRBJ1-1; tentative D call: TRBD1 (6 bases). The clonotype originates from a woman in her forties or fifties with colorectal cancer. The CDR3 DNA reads TGCGCCAGGAAGGCCACAGGGTCCATGAACACTGAAGCTTTCTTT. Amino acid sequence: CARKATGSMNTEAFF.